This note documents a single T cell receptor beta chain sequence. Its antigen is unidentified. The sample belongs to a study of shared clonotypes between healthy human individuals. Study-wide findings and caveats: Against clonotypes common to all four donors, non-shared ones had lower generation probabilities.

Germline lookup yields CDR1 SGHTA and CDR2 FQGTGA. The CDR3 consists of 16 residues. With V trimmed by 0 bases and J by 7 bases, 7 bases remained unmatched. The study enrolled healthy HIV-negative adults without recent acute infections or vaccinations as donors. Researchers partitioned CD4+ cells into CD45RA+ naive and CD45RA-negative memory subsets. Each sorted subset replicate got 200 ng genomic DNA, tens of thousands of genomes. TCRdb's copy holds only in-frame clones and misses some; the assay was immunoSEQ multiplex PCR. The sample lists 800,000 to 1,200,000 clones; around 78% were seen once. Sequenced material: memory CD4+ T cells from PBMCs. Subset: CD45RA-negative fraction. This clonotype was sampled from a man aged 18 to 30 in good health. Some clones in this sample may be carry-over from other donors' samples. The gene calls are TRBV7-3 and TRBJ2-4, with 9 bases matching TRBD2. This CDR3 reads CASSLTLEAGGNIQYF. The CDR3 DNA reads TGTGCCAGCAGCTTAACGTTAGAGGCGGGAGGGAACATTCAGTACTTC. The full variable domain, completed using reference TRBV7-3 and TRBJ2-4, is GAGVSQTPSNKVTEKGKYVELRCDPISGHTALYWYRQSLGQGPEFLIYFQGTGAADDSGLPNDRFFAVRPEGSVSTLKIQRTERGDSAVYLCASSLTLEAGGNIQYFGAGTRLSVL.